A single sample is the source of the 26 T cell receptor beta chains below, sequenced in a study of cytomegalovirus exposure and HLA in healthy donors (TCRdb year 2017). Libraries were prepared through the immunoSEQ multiplex PCR assay. A mixture of 60 forward primers for TCR Vbeta segments and 13 reverse primers for TCR Jbeta segments was used in the multiplex PCR. TCRdb retrieved this table from immuneACCESS and kept in-frame rearrangements only. Not all clones are present; in checked studies, unresolved V genes account for under half, and no reason is known for the remainder. The sample yields roughly 200,000 clones; 65% to 85% were counted once. About 3% of the sample rests with the top ten. The sequenced material came from PBMCs. All receptors come from a female donor in good health and CMV-seronegative.

DNA of the CDR3: TGTGCCAGCAGCACAGGGGATATGCACAATGAGCAGTTCTTC. Translation: CASSTGDMHNEQFF. The chain employs TRBV6-5 and TRBJ2-1, with 7 bases identical to TRBD1. The CDR3 has 14 amino acids. Germline values: CDR1 MNHEY, CDR2 SVGAGI. The trim removed 6 bases at V and 5 bases at J, leaving 7 bases unmatched.

This clone showed up just a few times. The J gene is TRBJ2-3, the V gene TRBV7-9; unclear D gene. Germline values: CDR1 SEHNR, CDR2 FQNEAQ (reference sequence). With 4 bases removed from V and 1 base from J, the gap between germline ends came to 9 bases. The CDR3 has 14 residues. CDR3 coding DNA: TGTGCCAGCAGCTCTAGATTAGGCACAGATACGCAGTATTTT. This encodes CASSSRLGTDTQYF.

This chain joins TRBV4-1 and TRBJ2-7, with D possibly TRBD2 on 6 matching bases. Trimming shortened V by 0 bases and J by 1 base, and 19 bases separated the two germline ends. The CDR3 covers 18 residues. Germline CDR1 reads MGHRA; CDR2 reads YSYEKL. The CDR3 nucleotides read TGCGCCAGCAGCCAAGACATTTCGGGGACTCCTCTATCCTACGAGCAGTACTTC. Amino acid sequence: CASSQDISGTPLSYEQYF.

This clone was recorded a few times. The rearrangement joins TRBV6-1 to TRBJ2-7; possible D gene TRBD2, 6 bases. The CDR3 sequence is 13 residues long. Germline assignment: CDR1 MNHNS and CDR2 SASEGT. The ends were cut back, 7 bases at V and 2 bases at J, with 12 bases in the middle. CDR3: CASNGGETYEQYF. In nucleotides, the CDR3 is TGTGCCAGCAACGGAGGGGAGACCTACGAGCAGTACTTC.

The chain has TRBV21-1 and TRBJ2-1; the table's D call of TRBD2 was not tested on the DNA. TRBV21-1 has pseudogene status. This CDR3 region has 18 residues. CDR3 residues: CASSKATLTSGEIDEQFF. CDR3 nucleotide sequence: TGTGCCAGCAGCAAAGCCACCCTGACTAGCGGGGAAATCGATGAGCAGTTCTTC.

The CDR3 here is CAWIIGDRGHSEAFF. The CDR3 DNA reads as TGTGCCTGGATCATAGGGGACAGGGGGCACTCTGAAGCTTTCTTT. V and J are TRBV30 and TRBJ1-1; TRBD1 agrees at 12 bases. Germline trimming cut 4 bases from V and 6 bases from J; bases unmatched to any gene: 9. This CDR3 comprises 15 residues. Germline V gene lookup returns CDR1 GTSNPN and CDR2 SVGIG (reference sequence).

The chain recombines TRBV12-5 with TRBJ1-5, with a weak D call TRBD1 (5 bases). The germline gives CDR1 LGHNT, CDR2 FRNRAP. The CDR3 is 15 residues long. V lost 4 bases to trimming and J lost 2 bases, with 12 bases between them. The CDR3 sequence is CASGSDSFGNQPQHF. The DNA of the CDR3 is TGTGCTAGTGGTTCAGACAGTTTCGGCAATCAGCCCCAGCATTTT.

Only one count was recorded for this clone. The rearrangement uses TRBV11-2 and TRBJ2-7, with D perhaps matching TRBD1 (6 bases). This CDR3 spans 12 amino acids. CDR1 is SGHAT, CDR2 FQNNGV, per germline. V was clipped by 5 bases and J by 9 bases, with 14 bases between them. CDR3 region: CASSRNRVRQYF. The CDR3 DNA follows: TGTGCCAGCAGCCGAAACAGGGTTAGGCAGTACTTC. Together with reference TRBV11-2 and TRBJ2-7, the CDR3 gives the full variable domain: EAGVAQSPRYKIIEKRQSVAFWCNPISGHATLYWYQQILGQGPKLLIQFQNNGVVDDSQLPKDRFSAERLKGVDSTLKIQPAKLEDSAVYLCASSRNRVRQYFGPGTRLTVT.

The chain links TRBV5-1 to TRBJ2-1, with 15 positions matching TRBD2. Germline CDR1 is SGHRS and CDR2 is YFSETQ. The CDR3 is 17 residues long. V dropped 5 bases and J dropped 7; count of bases not matched to a gene: 10. The CDR3 DNA follows: TGCGCCAGCAGAAGGACTAGCGGGGGGGCCAATTTAAATGAGCAGTTCTTC. Its translation is CASRRTSGGANLNEQFF.

This rearrangement joins TRBV25-1 to TRBJ1-1; D unresolved. The CDR3 covers 12 residues. CDR1 is MGHDK, CDR2 SYGVNS, per germline. Trimming shortened V by 6 bases and J by 3 bases, and 8 bases separated the two germline ends. The CDR3 DNA sequence: TGTGCCAGCAGATACGGGTACACTGAAGCTTTCTTT. Encoded protein: CASRYGYTEAFF.

This rearrangement joins TRBV9 to TRBJ1-2; TRBD1 aligns across 9 bases. This CDR3 spans 17 amino acids. The V segment lost 0 bases and the J segment 2 bases; nucleotides outside the gene matches: 8. Germline V gene lookup returns CDR1 SGDLS and CDR2 YYNGEE. CDR3 protein: CASSVGVGGTGNYGYTF. CDR3 DNA sequence: TGTGCCAGCAGCGTAGGAGTTGGGGGGACAGGGAACTATGGCTACACCTTC. Variable domain in full (rest from reference TRBV9 and TRBJ1-2): DSGVTQTPKHLITATGQRVTLRCSPRSGDLSVYWYQQSLDQGLQFLIQYYNGEERAKGNILERFSAQQFPDLHSELNLSSLELGDSALYFCASSVGVGGTGNYGYTFGSGTRLTVV.

This clone was counted between two and nine times. The chain links TRBV9 to TRBJ2-1, with a tentative D call TRBD1 (5 bases). The V gene lost 2 bases and the J gene lost 2 bases, with 11 bases spanning the gap. From germline, CDR1 is SGDLS and CDR2 YYNGEE. CDR3 length: 15 residues. CDR3 nucleotides: TGTGCCAGCAGCGTTTCAGGGCTGGCCTACAATGAGCAGTTCTTC. This encodes CASSVSGLAYNEQFF.

This clone was picked up a small number of times. V is TRBV2 and J is TRBJ1-2, with a possible D match to TRBD1 (6 bases). Germline CDR1 SNHLY, CDR2 FYNNEI. The CDR3 contains 13 residues. V lost 2 bases and J lost 8, with 12 bases in between. The CDR3 here is CASSESQGFGYTF. For the CDR3, the DNA is TGTGCCAGCAGTGAATCCCAGGGGTTCGGCTACACCTTC.

This clone was picked up a small number of times. This CDR3 is CASSVEDSSYNEQFF. The CDR3 bases are TGTGCCAGCAGCGTAGAAGATAGCTCCTACAATGAGCAGTTCTTC. The chain has TRBV9 and TRBJ2-1; D gene uncertain. The germline V gene has CDR1 SGDLS and CDR2 YYNGEE. V was shortened by 0 bases and J by 0 bases, with 7 bases between the two germline ends. The CDR3 is 15 amino acids.

This clone was recorded once. The CDR3 DNA sequence: TGTGCCTGGAGGGAGCGAGTCGGAGTAAATTCACCCCTCCACTTT. This translates into CAWRERVGVNSPLHF. The chain couples TRBV30 to TRBJ1-6, with no clear D. Germline CDR1 is GTSNPN and CDR2 is SVGIG (reference sequence). V was cut by 3 bases and J by 7 bases, with 16 bases left in between. This CDR3 has 15 residues.

This clone was seen a single time. The chain joins TRBV6-1 to TRBJ2-7, with D maybe TRBD1 (6 bases). Deletions cut 2 bases from V and 4 bases from J, with 9 bases between. Per the germline V gene, CDR1 is MNHNS and CDR2 is SASEGT. The CDR3 length is 13 residues. The CDR3 DNA reads TGTGCCAGCAGTGAATTCAGGGGTTACGAGCAGTACTTC. Protein sequence: CASSEFRGYEQYF.

V gene TRBV11-3 combines with J gene TRBJ1-2; D is unresolved. The length of the CDR3 is 16 residues. Germline assignment: CDR1 SGHNT and CDR2 YENEEA. Deletions cut 2 bases from V and 4 bases from J, with 17 bases between. The CDR3 nucleotides are TGTGCCAGCAGCTTAATTATATGGGGAGAAACCTATGGCTACACCTTC. This codes for CASSLIIWGETYGYTF.

V usage is TRBV5-4 and J usage is TRBJ2-5, with 7 bases identical to TRBD1. Per the germline V gene, CDR1 is SGHNT and CDR2 is YYREEE (reference sequence). V trimming: 5 bases; J trimming: 5 bases; junction bases outside the gene matches: 9. This CDR3 has 14 residues. CDR3 sequence: CASSRQGVVETQYF. DNA for the CDR3: TGTGCCAGCAGTCGACAGGGAGTTGTCGAGACCCAGTACTTC.

Comment on this clone: This sample includes further DNA sequences coding for the same CDR3. The rearrangement uses TRBV9 and TRBJ1-1, with a weak D call TRBD1 (5 bases). CDR1 is SGDLS and CDR2 is YYNGEE in the germline V gene. Trimming left V 4 bases short and J 4 bases short, with 20 bases between. CDR3 length: 16 residues. CDR3 region: CASSMNAGQLGTEAFF. The CDR3 DNA is TGTGCCAGCAGCATGAATGCAGGGCAATTGGGCACTGAAGCTTTCTTT.

V is TRBV7-2 and J is TRBJ1-6; D possibly corresponds to TRBD1 (5 bases). The length of the CDR3 is 14 residues. The ends were cut back, 6 bases at V and 5 bases at J, with 11 bases in the middle. Germline V gene data show CDR1 as SGHTA and CDR2 as FQGNSA. This CDR3 is CASSTGPHNSPLHF. The CDR3 nucleotides read TGTGCCAGCAGTACAGGCCCCCATAATTCACCCCTCCACTTT.

The V gene is TRBV7-2, the J gene TRBJ2-7, with 9 bases fitting TRBD1. This CDR3 spans 13 amino acids. V trimming: 4 bases; J trimming: 7 bases; junction bases outside the gene matches: 5. Germline V lookup: CDR1 SGHTA, CDR2 FQGNSA. In DNA form, the CDR3 reads TGTGCCAGCAGCTGGGACAGGGTGCGGGAGCAGTACTTC. Protein: CASSWDRVREQYF.

This clone was counted once. This rearrangement joins TRBV30 to TRBJ2-3; D may be TRBD2 (6 bases). The CDR3 has 14 residues. From germline, CDR1 is GTSNPN and CDR2 SVGIG (reference sequence). The V and J ends lost 0 bases and 6 bases respectively, with 13 bases between them. DNA for the CDR3: TGTGCCTGGAGTGTATTGGGGGGTGTGGATACGCAGTATTTT. Translated, it gives CAWSVLGGVDTQYF.

A single count supports this clone. This CDR3 is CASSSSGGPYEQYF. CDR3 coding DNA: TGTGCCAGCAGCTCTAGCGGGGGGCCCTACGAGCAGTACTTC. This rearrangement joins TRBV7-9 to TRBJ2-7, with 11 bases matching TRBD2. The CDR3 totals 14 residues. Trimming cost V 4 bases and J 2 bases; bases outside gene matches: 1. CDR1 is SEHNR and CDR2 is FQNEAQ in the germline V gene (reference sequence).

The chain employs TRBV2 and TRBJ2-5; D not resolved. Germline values: CDR1 SNHLY, CDR2 FYNNEI. CDR3 length: 12 residues. V shed 7 bases and J shed 5 bases, with 11 bases lying between them. CDR3 loop: CASNPSAETQYF. The DNA of the CDR3 is TGTGCCAGCAATCCATCAGCGGAGACCCAGTACTTC.

In its sample, this clone was seen a few times. The V call is TRBV30, the J call TRBJ1-3, with no clear D. In germline, CDR1 is GTSNPN, CDR2 SVGIG (reference sequence). Trimming shortened V by 1 base and J by 0 bases, and 7 bases separated the two germline ends. The CDR3 has 14 residues. DNA of the CDR3: TGTGCCTGGAGTGAGGGAGACTCTGGAAACACCATATATTTT. Protein product: CAWSEGDSGNTIYF.

This clone was seen a single time. V gene TRBV6-1 combines with J gene TRBJ2-6; D is perhaps TRBD2 (6 bases). V dropped 8 bases and J dropped 4 bases, with 15 bases sitting between them. Germline V CDR1 and CDR2: MNHNS, SASEGT. The CDR3 is 15 amino acids. CDR3 coding DNA: TGTGCCAGCGCGTGGGGGGTCTTAGGGGCCAACGTCCTGACTTTC. Its protein is CASAWGVLGANVLTF.